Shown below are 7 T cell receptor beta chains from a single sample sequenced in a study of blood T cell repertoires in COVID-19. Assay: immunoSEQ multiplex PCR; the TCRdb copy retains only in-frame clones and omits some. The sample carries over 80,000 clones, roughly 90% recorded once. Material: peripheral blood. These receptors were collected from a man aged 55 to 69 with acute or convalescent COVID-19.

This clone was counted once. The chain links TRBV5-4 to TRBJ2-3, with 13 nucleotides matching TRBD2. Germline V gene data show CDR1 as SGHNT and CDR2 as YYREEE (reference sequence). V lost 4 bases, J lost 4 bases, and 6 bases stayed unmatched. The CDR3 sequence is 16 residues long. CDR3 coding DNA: TGTGCCAGCAGCCCGGGACTAGCGGGGTTGGCAGATACGCAGTATTTT. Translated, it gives CASSPGLAGLADTQYF.

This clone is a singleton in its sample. The CDR3 nucleotides read TGTGCCAGCAGCCAAGGGACAGGGCCCACTGAAGCTTTCTTT. It translates to CASSQGTGPTEAFF. The J gene is TRBJ1-1, the V gene TRBV14; 8 nucleotides line up with TRBD1. This CDR3 region has 14 residues. In germline, CDR1 is SGHDN, CDR2 FVKESK. With V trimmed by 1 base and J by 4 bases, 2 bases remained unmatched.

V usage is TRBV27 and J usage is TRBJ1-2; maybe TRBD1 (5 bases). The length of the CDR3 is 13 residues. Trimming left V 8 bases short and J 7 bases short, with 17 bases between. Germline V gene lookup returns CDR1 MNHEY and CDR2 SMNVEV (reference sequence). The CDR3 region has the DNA TGTGCCAGCCTTCCGGCAGGGCGGGGTGGCTACACCTTC. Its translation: CASLPAGRGGYTF.

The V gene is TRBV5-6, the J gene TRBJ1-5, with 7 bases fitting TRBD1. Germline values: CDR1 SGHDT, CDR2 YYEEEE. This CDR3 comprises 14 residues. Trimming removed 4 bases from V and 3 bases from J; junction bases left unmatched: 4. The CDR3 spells CASSVRGPNQPQHF. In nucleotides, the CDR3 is TGTGCCAGCAGCGTGAGGGGGCCCAATCAGCCCCAGCATTTT. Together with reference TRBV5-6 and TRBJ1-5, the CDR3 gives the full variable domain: DAGVTQSPTHLIKTRGQQVTLRCSPKSGHDTVSWYQQALGQGPQFIFQYYEEEERQRGNFPDRFSGHQFPNYSSELNVNALLLGDSALYLCASSVRGPNQPQHFGDGTRLSIL.

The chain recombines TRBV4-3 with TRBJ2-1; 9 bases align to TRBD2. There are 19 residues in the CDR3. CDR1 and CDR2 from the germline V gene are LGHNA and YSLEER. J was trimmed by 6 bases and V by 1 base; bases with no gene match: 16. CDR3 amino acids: CASSQGLAGGGGAGNEQFF. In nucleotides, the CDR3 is TGCGCCAGCAGCCAAGGACTCGCGGGCGGCGGGGGGGCGGGCAATGAGCAGTTCTTC.

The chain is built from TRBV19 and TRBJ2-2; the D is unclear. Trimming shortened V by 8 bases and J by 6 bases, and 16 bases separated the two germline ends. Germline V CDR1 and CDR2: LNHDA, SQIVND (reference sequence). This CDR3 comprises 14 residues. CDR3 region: CASRTRVEPGELFF. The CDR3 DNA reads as TGTGCCAGTCGAACTCGGGTTGAACCCGGGGAGCTGTTTTTT.

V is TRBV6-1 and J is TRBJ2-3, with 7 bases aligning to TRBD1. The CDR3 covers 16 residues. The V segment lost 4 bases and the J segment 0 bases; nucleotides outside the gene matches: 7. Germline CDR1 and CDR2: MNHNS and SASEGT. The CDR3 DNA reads TGTGCCAGCAGTGGACAGGGAATTTCTAGCACAGATACGCAGTATTTT. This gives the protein CASSGQGISSTDTQYF.